These T cell receptor beta chains were read from a single sample in a study of response to subunit inactivated influenza vaccine. TCRdb ran MiXCR on the RT-PCR reads and lists one entry per CDR3 protein. The sample yields about 520,000 distinct CDR3 sequences, about 7.2% seen once. Here the sequenced sample was PBMCs from blood, taken roughly 24 months after vaccination. Every receptor here comes from a man aged 50-75 years who received an inactivated influenza vaccine. CDR3s include the opening cysteine and the closing phenylalanine or tryptophan. A D gene is named only where the DNA matches it firmly. Size is omitted from some rows. Given values are once, few, many or a class for expanded clones.

j_gene: TRBJ2-2
abundance: many
d_gene: TRBD2
v_gene: TRBV20-1
CDR3nt: TGCAGTGCTAGTGCTAGCGGGAACACCGGGGAGCTGTTTTTT
CDR3aa: CSASASGNTGELFF

j_gene: TRBJ2-7
abundance: few
d_gene: TRBD2
v_gene: TRBV7-9
CDR3nt: TGTGCCAGCAGAGCGGGAGGGAGCTCCTACGAGCAGTACTTC
CDR3aa: CASRAGGSSYEQYF

j_gene: TRBJ2-3
abundance: few
d_gene: TRBD2
v_gene: TRBV4-2
CDR3nt: TGTGCCAGCAGCCCGAACTGGGGGGGTGCAGATACGCAGTATTTT
CDR3aa: CASSPNWGGADTQYF

j_gene: TRBJ2-3
abundance: few
d_gene: -
v_gene: TRBV6-1
CDR3nt: TGTGCCAGCACCGACAGCACGGCTAGCACAGATACGCAGTATTTT
CDR3aa: CASTDSTASTDTQYF

j_gene: TRBJ2-1
abundance: few
d_gene: TRBD1
v_gene: TRBV5-1
CDR3nt: TGCGCCAGCAGCTGGGCACAGGGGGCCAACAATGAGCAGTTCTTC
CDR3aa: CASSWAQGANNEQFF

j_gene: TRBJ2-5
abundance: -
d_gene: -
v_gene: TRBV2
CDR3nt: TGTGCCAGCGCCGGACTTGCCGGGGAGACCCAGTACTTC
CDR3aa: CASAGLAGETQYF

j_gene: TRBJ1-4
abundance: few
d_gene: TRBD1
v_gene: TRBV12-3/TRBV12-4
CDR3nt: TGTGCCAGCAGATGGACAGGGAAGAATGAAAAACTGTTTTTT
CDR3aa: CASRWTGKNEKLFF

j_gene: TRBJ1-1
abundance: many
d_gene: -
v_gene: TRBV7-9
CDR3nt: TGTGCCAGCACAATGTTCCGGGGAGTCACTGAAGCTTTCTTT
CDR3aa: CASTMFRGVTEAFF

j_gene: TRBJ2-7
abundance: few
d_gene: -
v_gene: TRBV27
CDR3nt: TGTGCCAGCAGAAAAAGCGTGGACGGACTCTACGAGCAGTACTTC
CDR3aa: CASRKSVDGLYEQYF

j_gene: TRBJ2-1
abundance: many
d_gene: TRBD2
v_gene: TRBV7-2
CDR3nt: TGTGCCAGCAGCACACAACTAGCGGGGGGCAATGAGCAGTTCTTC
CDR3aa: CASSTQLAGGNEQFF

j_gene: TRBJ2-7
abundance: many
d_gene: TRBD1
v_gene: TRBV29-1
CDR3nt: TGCAGCGTTGAGAGAAGCTTCGGGACAGGGGGCACCGGGGCGTCCGAGCAGTACTTC
CDR3aa: CSVERSFGTGGTGASEQYF

j_gene: TRBJ2-1
abundance: -
d_gene: TRBD2
v_gene: TRBV15
CDR3nt: TGTGCCACCAGCAGAGAGGCTAGCGGGACCGCTGAAATTTACTACAATGAGCAGTTCTTC
CDR3aa: CATSREASGTAEIYYNEQFF

j_gene: TRBJ1-4
abundance: few
d_gene: -
v_gene: TRBV5-1
CDR3nt: TGCGCCAGCAGCCCCTCCTCCGTTGCAACTAATGAAAAACTGTTTTTT
CDR3aa: CASSPSSVATNEKLFF

j_gene: TRBJ2-3
abundance: few
d_gene: TRBD2
v_gene: TRBV5-1
CDR3nt: TGCGCCAGCAGCCAGGCGGGAGACGGCACAGATACGCAGTATTTT
CDR3aa: CASSQAGDGTDTQYF

j_gene: TRBJ2-5
abundance: many
d_gene: -
v_gene: TRBV29-1
CDR3nt: TGCAGCGTTCACGGGAAGACCCAGTACTTC
CDR3aa: CSVHGKTQYF

j_gene: TRBJ2-1
abundance: many
d_gene: TRBD1
v_gene: TRBV6-1
CDR3nt: TGTGCCAGCAGTGAAGTTTACAGGGGAGATGAGCAGTTCTTC
CDR3aa: CASSEVYRGDEQFF

j_gene: TRBJ1-2
abundance: -
d_gene: TRBD1
v_gene: TRBV24-1
CDR3nt: TGTGCCACCAGTGAACCAACCGGGACAGGGGGCTTTAGCTATGGCTACACCTTC
CDR3aa: CATSEPTGTGGFSYGYTF

j_gene: TRBJ2-7
abundance: many
d_gene: -
v_gene: TRBV7-2
CDR3nt: TGTGCCAGCAGCTTAGGCCTCTCCTACGAGCAGTACTTC
CDR3aa: CASSLGLSYEQYF

j_gene: TRBJ2-7
abundance: few
d_gene: -
v_gene: TRBV6-6
CDR3nt: TGTGCCAGCAGCCACAGGGAGGTGCGCGAGCAGTACTTC
CDR3aa: CASSHREVREQYF

j_gene: TRBJ1-1
abundance: few
d_gene: -
v_gene: TRBV29-1
CDR3nt: TGCAGCGTTTCCCGGGCCGCCCGGAACACTGAAGCTTTCTTT
CDR3aa: CSVSRAARNTEAFF

j_gene: TRBJ1-4
abundance: -
d_gene: TRBD1
v_gene: TRBV5-1
CDR3nt: TGCGCCAGCAGCTCGGGACAGGAGGCGGAAAAACTGTTTTTT
CDR3aa: CASSSGQEAEKLFF

j_gene: TRBJ1-5
abundance: -
d_gene: -
v_gene: TRBV5-8
CDR3nt: TGTGCCAGCAGTCCCTTTAATCAGCGCCAGCATTTT
CDR3aa: CASSPFNQRQHF

j_gene: TRBJ2-7
abundance: -
d_gene: -
v_gene: TRBV20-1
CDR3nt: TGCAGTGCCAGGGGGGCGTCCTACGAGCAGTACTTC
CDR3aa: CSARGASYEQYF

j_gene: TRBJ2-7
abundance: many
d_gene: TRBD1
v_gene: TRBV7-2
CDR3nt: TGTGCCAGCAGCTTAAGGCAGACAGGGTTAACCTACGAGCAGTACTTC
CDR3aa: CASSLRQTGLTYEQYF

j_gene: TRBJ2-2
abundance: few
d_gene: -
v_gene: TRBV4-3
CDR3nt: TGCGCCAGCAGCCAAGGGCTGACACCGAACACCGGGGAGCTGTTTTTT
CDR3aa: CASSQGLTPNTGELFF

j_gene: TRBJ1-1
abundance: -
d_gene: TRBD1
v_gene: TRBV20-1
CDR3nt: TGCAGTGCTCCTCGGACAGGGGGAGAGCGGGGCACTGAAGCTTTCTTT
CDR3aa: CSAPRTGGERGTEAFF

j_gene: TRBJ2-3
abundance: few
d_gene: TRBD1
v_gene: TRBV12-3/TRBV12-4
CDR3nt: TGTGCCAGCACCTCTCAGGGACAGGCGAGAAGGACAGATACGCAGTATTTT
CDR3aa: CASTSQGQARRTDTQYF

j_gene: TRBJ2-1
abundance: few
d_gene: -
v_gene: TRBV24-1
CDR3nt: TGTGCCACCAGTGATTTCGGGGGGCTCAGCTCCTACAATGAGCAGTTCTTC
CDR3aa: CATSDFGGLSSYNEQFF

j_gene: TRBJ1-2
abundance: many
d_gene: TRBD1
v_gene: TRBV4-3
CDR3nt: TGCGCCAGCAGCCCTCGGGACAGGGGGTCCTATGGCTACACCTTC
CDR3aa: CASSPRDRGSYGYTF

j_gene: TRBJ1-2
abundance: few
d_gene: -
v_gene: TRBV7-2
CDR3nt: TGTGCCAGCAGCTTACCCACCAAAGGGGATGGCTACACCTTC
CDR3aa: CASSLPTKGDGYTF

j_gene: TRBJ2-5
abundance: -
d_gene: TRBD2
v_gene: TRBV3-1
CDR3nt: TGTGCCAGCAGCCGGACTAGCGGGAGGGCCGGGGAGACCCAGTACTTC
CDR3aa: CASSRTSGRAGETQYF

j_gene: TRBJ2-3
abundance: many
d_gene: -
v_gene: TRBV24-1
CDR3nt: TGTGCCACCAGTGATGCGGGACCCACCACAGATACGCAGTATTTT
CDR3aa: CATSDAGPTTDTQYF

j_gene: TRBJ2-1
abundance: -
d_gene: TRBD2
v_gene: TRBV20-1
CDR3nt: TGCAGTGCTAGAGATATCGCTAGCGGGCATGGAAATGGGAATGAGCAGTTCTTC
CDR3aa: CSARDIASGHGNGNEQFF

j_gene: TRBJ2-3
abundance: few
d_gene: TRBD1
v_gene: TRBV24-1
CDR3nt: TGTGCCACCAGTGCCGGACAGGGAAGGGCCCTAGGTACGCAGTATTTT
CDR3aa: CATSAGQGRALGTQYF

j_gene: TRBJ1-5
abundance: -
d_gene: -
v_gene: TRBV7-2
CDR3nt: TGTGCCAGCAGCGTCCGACGGGATCAGCCCCAGCATTTT
CDR3aa: CASSVRRDQPQHF

j_gene: TRBJ2-3
abundance: few
d_gene: TRBD1
v_gene: TRBV12-3/TRBV12-4
CDR3nt: TGTGCCAGCAGTTTATTGGGCAGGGGGACAGATACGCAGTATTTT
CDR3aa: CASSLLGRGTDTQYF

j_gene: TRBJ2-2
abundance: many
d_gene: TRBD1
v_gene: TRBV12-3/TRBV12-4
CDR3nt: TGTGCCAGCAGTCCCCCCCTGACAGGGGGCACCGGGGAGCTGTTTTTT
CDR3aa: CASSPPLTGGTGELFF

j_gene: TRBJ2-7
abundance: many
d_gene: -
v_gene: TRBV12-3/TRBV12-4
CDR3nt: TGTGCCAGCAGTTTGGCGGCTATGGAGGGGGAGCAGTACTTC
CDR3aa: CASSLAAMEGEQYF

j_gene: TRBJ2-2
abundance: -
d_gene: -
v_gene: TRBV10-3
CDR3nt: TGTGCCATCAGTGAGTCGGACGGAGGCGGGGAGCTGTTTTTT
CDR3aa: CAISESDGGGELFF

j_gene: TRBJ2-7
abundance: -
d_gene: -
v_gene: TRBV5-4
CDR3nt: TGTGCCAGCAGCTTCGCCGACACTACCTACGAGCAGTACTTC
CDR3aa: CASSFADTTYEQYF

j_gene: TRBJ1-5
abundance: few
d_gene: -
v_gene: TRBV28
CDR3nt: TGTGCCAGCAGTGACGGAGGCGGGGGCGGAGGTCAGCCCCAGCATTTT
CDR3aa: CASSDGGGGGGQPQHF

j_gene: TRBJ2-1
abundance: many
d_gene: -
v_gene: TRBV2
CDR3nt: TGTGCCAGCAGTGAAGACAGGGTCTCCAATGAGCAGTTCTTC
CDR3aa: CASSEDRVSNEQFF